The source of this T cell receptor (beta chain) is a study of T-cell memory formation after mild COVID-19. This clonotype was observed a few times. Germline assignment: CDR1 MDHEN and CDR2 SYDVKM. This CDR3 comprises 14 residues. Trimming cost V 3 bases and J 8 bases, with 16 bases left between them. TCRdb itself ran the 5' RACE reads through MiXCR, one entry per CDR3 protein. This sample has under 300,000 distinct CDR3 sequences, with roughly 8% found just once. This receptor was obtained from a man aged 18-30 years who had mild COVID-19 (a few samples of this study predate the infection). Cell type and time point are not known. The source material was PBMCs or a T cell subset sorted from them (not recorded which). This chain connects TRBV28 to TRBJ1-1, with a tentative D call TRBD1 (6 bases). The CDR3 DNA follows: TGTGCCAGCAGTTTGGGGGGCTTGTTCAGGGAAGCTTTCTTT. Translating it yields CASSLGGLFREAFF.